This paragraph reports one TCR beta chain. What it binds is unknown. These data belong to a study of Ad26.COV2.S vaccination and SARS-CoV-2 variants. Study as a whole: Participants got Ad26.COV2.S intramuscularly, once or twice 56 days apart. General study points: Recipients of either vaccine or placebo displayed similar breadth of non-spike TCRs. Reportedly, after vaccination the spike-specific CD8+ and CD4+ T cell responses displayed substantial breadth. An underestimation of total T cell responses may have resulted from the TCR breadth and depth analyses.

This CDR3 spans 15 amino acids. Trimming at V came to 5 bases and at J to 0 bases, leaving 6 bases not matched to a gene. Germline CDR1 is LNHDA and CDR2 is SQIVND (reference sequence). Treatment given: roughly 20 received Ad26.COV2.S at low or high dose, single or two shots; roughly five received placebo; per-sample allocation not given. The samples were gathered on day 63 after the first injection of vaccine or placebo. Some clones are missing from TCRdb's copy, which holds only in-frame ones; the method was immunoSEQ multiplex PCR. The sample holds roughly 400,000 clones, around 92% seen once. The receptor's source is a person between 18 and 59 years old who received the Ad26.COV2.S COVID-19 vaccine or a placebo. The chain recombines TRBV19 with TRBJ2-7, with 8 nucleotides matching TRBD1. This sample comprised peripheral blood, obtained in a trial of Ad26.COV2.S vaccine versus placebo. CDR3 in DNA: TGTGCCAGTAGTCTTTGGACAGGGAGCTCCTACGAGCAGTACTTC. Its protein product is CASSLWTGSSYEQYF.